These 13 T cell receptor beta chains share one sample of origin, sequenced in a study of OX40 agonist ivuxolimab in advanced cancers. Sequenced by immunoSEQ multiplex PCR; TCRdb stores in-frame clones only, minus some. This table has over 50,000 clones, around 92% appearing once. The source material was CD4+ or CD8+ T cells sorted from blood, sampled in a trial of the OX40 agonist ivuxolimab. These receptors all come from an adult with an advanced solid tumor such as melanoma, head and neck, liver or kidney cancer.

The chain joins TRBV7-6 to TRBJ2-7, with D perhaps TRBD1 or TRBD2 (5 bases each). The ends were cut back, 1 base at V and 3 bases at J, with 13 bases in the middle. Germline V gives CDR1 SGHVS, CDR2 FNYEAQ. The CDR3 contains 15 residues. The CDR3 region is CASSLDGTVGYEQYV. CDR3 DNA: TGTGCCAGCAGCTTAGATGGGACCGTAGGCTACGAGCAGTACGTC.

The chain has TRBV7-9 and TRBJ1-4; D not resolved. Germline V gene data show CDR1 as SEHNR and CDR2 as FQNEAQ (reference sequence). Trimming removed 6 bases at V and 8 bases at J, with 19 bases between. CDR3 size: 15 residues. The CDR3 DNA reads TGTGCCAGCAGTGGTTTACTAGATGGTTGGGAAAAACTGTTTTTT. It yields the protein CASSGLLDGWEKLFF.

V gene TRBV7-9 combines with J gene TRBJ1-2, with D uncertain. Germline CDR1 reads SEHNR; CDR2 reads FQNEAQ (reference sequence). This CDR3 spans 15 amino acids. The V gene lost 1 base and the J gene lost 0 bases, with 9 bases spanning the gap. DNA for the CDR3: TGTGCCAGCAGCTTAGGGACCGGAGCTAACTATGGCTACACCTTC. This encodes CASSLGTGANYGYTF.

The rearrangement joins TRBV28 to TRBJ1-6; perhaps TRBD1 as D (5 bases). V gave up 7 bases and J gave up 0 bases, with 19 bases separating them. The CDR3 extends over 18 amino acids. Germline loops: CDR1 MDHEN, CDR2 SYDVKM. CDR3 coding DNA: TGTGCCAGCAATGGGGCGGGACTCCAGAGCTCCTATAATTCACCCCTCCACTTT. The encoded protein is CASNGAGLQSSYNSPLHF. Looking up the rest from reference TRBV28 and TRBJ1-6 gives the full variable domain: DVKVTQSSRYLVKRTGEKVFLECVQDMDHENMFWYRQDPGLGLRLIYFSYDVKMKEKGDIPEGYSVSREKKERFSLILESASTNQTSMYLCASNGAGLQSSYNSPLHFGNGTRLTVT.

This sequence joins TRBV7-9 and TRBJ2-3; tentative D call: TRBD2 (6 bases). The V end was cut by 5 bases, the J end by 8 bases, with 14 bases between. The CDR3 runs 13 residues. Germline CDR1 and CDR2: SEHNR and FQNEAQ (reference sequence). The CDR3 DNA follows: TGTGCCAGCAGCCAAGGGATGGGAGGTACGCAGTATTTT. This codes for CASSQGMGGTQYF.

The chain carries TRBV7-9 and TRBJ1-5, with D unclear. The germline V gene has CDR1 SEHNR and CDR2 FQNEAQ (reference sequence). V dropped 5 bases and J dropped 5 bases, with 7 bases sitting between them. CDR3 size: 12 residues. CDR3 nucleotides: TGTGCCAGCAGCCATACCGATCAGCCCCAGCATTTT. Translated: CASSHTDQPQHF.

The V and J genes are TRBV25-1 and TRBJ1-1; D not certain. The CDR3 contains 13 residues. V gave up 2 bases and J gave up 10 bases, with 14 bases separating them. CDR1 is MGHDK, CDR2 SYGVNS, per germline. CDR3 in DNA: TGTGCCAGCAGTGAACCCGGGGTCCTGGGAGCTTTCTTT. Translating it yields CASSEPGVLGAFF. Full variable domain (missing parts from reference TRBV25-1 and TRBJ1-1): EADIYQTPRYLVIGTGKKITLECSQTMGHDKMYWYQQDPGMELHLIHYSYGVNSTEKGDLSSESTVSRIRTEHFPLTLESARPSHTSQYLCASSEPGVLGAFFGQGTRLTVV.

This sequence joins TRBV15 and TRBJ2-3, with 8 bases lining up with TRBD2. Germline V gene data show CDR1 as LNHNV and CDR2 as YYDKDF (reference sequence). The CDR3 runs to 17 residues. V lost 1 base, J lost 5 bases, and 11 bases stayed unmatched. DNA for the CDR3: TGTGCCACCAGCAGAGCCCCGGGACTAGAGGGTGAAGATACGCAGTATTTT. It translates to CATSRAPGLEGEDTQYF.

V gene TRBV28 combines with J gene TRBJ2-7; D may be TRBD2 (6 bases). Between the trimmed V and J ends, which lost 5 bases and 3 bases, there was a span of 14 bases. Germline CDR1 MDHEN, CDR2 SYDVKM. CDR3 length equals 14 residues. The CDR3 region has the DNA TGTGCCAGCAGTGAAGGGACTCAACTCTACGAGCAGTACGTC. It translates to CASSEGTQLYEQYV.

This chain joins TRBV6-5 and TRBJ2-1; 9 bases fit TRBD2. This CDR3 has 16 amino acids. V shed 1 base, J shed 4 bases, and the junction held 5 bases outside the gene matches. CDR1 is MNHEY and CDR2 is SVGAGI in the germline V gene. CDR3 amino acids: CASSYFGGRGYNEQFF. The CDR3 DNA sequence: TGTGCCAGCAGTTACTTTGGCGGGAGGGGATACAATGAGCAGTTCTTC.

This clone is a singleton in its sample. V gene TRBV7-2 combines with J gene TRBJ2-1; unclear D gene. The germline V gene has CDR1 SGHTA and CDR2 FQGNSA. This CDR3 contains 12 residues. With 1 base removed from V and 9 bases from J, the gap between germline ends came to 7 bases. The CDR3 DNA reads as TGTGCCAGCAGCTTAGTGATGGGTGAGCAGTTCTTC. It translates to CASSLVMGEQFF.

The genes are TRBV7-2 and TRBJ2-1; TRBD2 matches 8 bases. The CDR3 covers 16 residues. Germline values: CDR1 SGHTA, CDR2 FQGNSA. V lost 1 base, J lost 9 bases, and 11 bases stayed unmatched. The CDR3 loop reads CASSLDKVQRGFEQFF. The DNA of the CDR3 is TGTGCCAGCAGCTTAGATAAGGTCCAGCGGGGGTTTGAGCAGTTCTTC. Supplemented by reference TRBV7-2 and TRBJ2-1, the full variable domain reads GAGVSQSPSNKVTEKGKDVELRCDPISGHTALYWYRQSLGQGLEFLIYFQGNSAPDKSGLPSDRFSAERTGGSVSTLTIQRTQQEDSAVYLCASSLDKVQRGFEQFFGPGTRLTVL.

The V gene is TRBV4-3, the J gene TRBJ1-1; D possibly corresponds to TRBD1 (6 bases). This CDR3 spans 14 amino acids. The V end was cut by 3 bases, the J end by 3 bases, with 11 bases between. The germline gives CDR1 LGHNA, CDR2 YSLEER. The CDR3 region has the DNA TGCGCCAGCAGCCACCTCGAGGGGGACACTGAAGCTTTCTTT. Its protein is CASSHLEGDTEAFF.